The 8 T cell receptor beta chains in this list originate from one sample, sequenced in a study of blood T cell repertoires in COVID-19. Here immunoSEQ multiplex PCR was the method, and the copy in TCRdb shows in-frame clones only, minus some. The sample carries 200,000 to 300,000 clones, about 79% recorded once. The sequencing input was peripheral blood. The receptors were gathered from a man between 40 and 49 years old who had recovered from COVID-19.

The chain combines TRBV25-1 with TRBJ2-3; 10 bases align to TRBD2. Germline lookup yields CDR1 MGHDK and CDR2 SYGVNS. The CDR3 extends over 17 amino acids. Germline trimming cut 4 bases from V and 6 bases from J; bases unmatched to any gene: 13. The CDR3 region is CASSAFLPGLASDTQYF. CDR3 sequence (DNA): TGTGCCAGCAGTGCATTCCTCCCGGGACTAGCGTCTGATACGCAGTATTTT.

The gene calls are TRBV30 and TRBJ2-7, with a weak D call TRBD1 (5 bases). The CDR3 is 13 amino acids. Germline CDR1 is GTSNPN and CDR2 is SVGIG (reference sequence). Trimming removed 0 bases from V and 6 bases from J, with 12 bases in between. DNA for the CDR3: TGTGCCTGGAGTGTATCTCAGGGCGTCGAGCAGTACTTC. This encodes CAWSVSQGVEQYF.

V and J are TRBV7-6 and TRBJ2-1; 10 bases agree with TRBD2. The CDR3 is made up of 16 amino acids. Germline loops: CDR1 SGHVS, CDR2 FNYEAQ. Trimming cost V 5 bases and J 10 bases; bases outside gene matches: 14. CDR3 sequence (DNA): TGTGCCAGCAGCCCCAACCAGGGACTAGCGTTGGGGGAGCAGTTCTTC. Its protein product is CASSPNQGLALGEQFF.

The chain joins TRBV2 to TRBJ2-7; D perhaps matches TRBD1 (6 bases). CDR1 is SNHLY and CDR2 is FYNNEI in the germline V gene. The ends were cut back, 4 bases at V and 3 bases at J, with 10 bases in the middle. The CDR3 has 13 residues. CDR3 sequence reads: CASSVSGDYEQYF. In DNA form, the CDR3 reads TGTGCCAGCAGTGTCTCAGGGGACTACGAGCAGTACTTC.

This chain links TRBV30 with TRBJ2-1, with 7 bases matching TRBD2. V was pared by 8 bases and J by 10 bases, with 14 bases of the junction left unmatched. Germline values: CDR1 GTSNPN, CDR2 SVGIG (reference sequence). The CDR3 is 13 amino acids. Written as DNA, the CDR3 is TGTGCCGGAAGACGGACTAGAAGAGGGGAGCAGTTCTTC. Residues: CAGRRTRRGEQFF. Combining the CDR3 with reference TRBV30 and TRBJ2-1 gives the whole variable domain SQTIHQWPATLVQPVGSPLSLECTVEGTSNPNLYWYRQAAGRGLQLLFYSVGIGQISSEVPQNLSASRPQDRQFILSSKKLLLSDSGFYLCAGRRTRRGEQFFGPGTRLTVL.

This clone turned up a few times. This chain joins TRBV27 and TRBJ2-1; 7 bases line up with TRBD1. The CDR3 covers 18 residues. From germline, CDR1 is MNHEY and CDR2 SMNVEV (reference sequence). The V and J ends lost 0 bases and 7 bases, in that order; junction bases with no gene match: 15. The CDR3 protein is CASSLSSLGSGGVNEQFF. The DNA for the CDR3 is TGTGCCAGCAGTTTATCTTCGCTGGGGTCAGGGGGTGTTAATGAGCAGTTCTTC.

The chain has TRBV14 and TRBJ2-7; possible D gene TRBD2, 6 bases. V was shortened by 0 bases and J by 9 bases, with 12 bases between the two germline ends. This CDR3 contains 13 residues. Germline V lookup: CDR1 SGHDN, CDR2 FVKESK. This CDR3 is CASSQDLLARQYF. CDR3 in DNA: TGTGCCAGCAGCCAAGATCTACTAGCTAGGCAGTACTTC.

The J gene is TRBJ1-6, the V gene TRBV21-1; the table calls TRBD1, which could not be checked here. TRBV21-1 is a pseudogene. This CDR3 contains 18 residues. The DNA for the CDR3 is TGTGCCAGCAGCCCCCCGGGACAGGGGGCGCGGGTCAATTCACCCCTCCACTTT. Its protein is CASSPPGQGARVNSPLHF.